The present TCR beta chain was sequenced within a study of T-cell memory formation after mild COVID-19. Whole-study results and caveats: Some SARS-CoV-2-responding clones were already detected in memory before infection.

Germline V gene data show CDR1 as SEHNR and CDR2 as FQNEAQ (reference sequence). Trimming stripped 5 bases from V and 5 bases from J, with 15 bases between. This CDR3 comprises 14 residues. TCRdb re-derived calls from the 5' RACE reads in MiXCR, one entry per CDR3 protein. This sample carries roughly 280,000 distinct CDR3 sequences, around 15% of them seen once, and the ten largest clones take 22%. This clonotype was found a few times. Antigen specificity is unknown. Sequences were obtained from PBMCs or a T cell subset sorted from them (not recorded which). This TCR was sampled from a young man who had mild COVID-19 (a few samples of this study predate the infection). Cell type and time point are not known. V is TRBV7-9 and J is TRBJ2-5; D is possibly TRBD2 (6 bases). The CDR3, as DNA: TGTGCCAGCAGCACCATACGGGGAGGCGAGACCCAGTACTTC. This translates into CASSTIRGGETQYF.